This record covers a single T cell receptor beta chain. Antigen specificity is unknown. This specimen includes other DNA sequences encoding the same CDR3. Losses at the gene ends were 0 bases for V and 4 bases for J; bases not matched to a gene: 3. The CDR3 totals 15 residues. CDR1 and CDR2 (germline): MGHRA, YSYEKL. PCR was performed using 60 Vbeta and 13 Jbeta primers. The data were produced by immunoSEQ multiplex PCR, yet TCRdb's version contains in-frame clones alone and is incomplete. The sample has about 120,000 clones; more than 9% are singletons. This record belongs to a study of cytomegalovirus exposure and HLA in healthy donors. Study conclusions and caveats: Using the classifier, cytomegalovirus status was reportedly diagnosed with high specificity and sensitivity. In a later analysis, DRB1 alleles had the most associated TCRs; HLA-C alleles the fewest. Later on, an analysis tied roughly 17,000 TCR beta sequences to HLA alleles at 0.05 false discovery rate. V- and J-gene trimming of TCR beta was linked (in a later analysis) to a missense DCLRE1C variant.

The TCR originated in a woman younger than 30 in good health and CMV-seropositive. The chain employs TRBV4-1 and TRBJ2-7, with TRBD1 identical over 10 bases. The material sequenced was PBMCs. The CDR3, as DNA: TGCGCCAGCAGCCAAGAGCGGGACAGGGGATACGAGCAGTACTTC. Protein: CASSQERDRGYEQYF.